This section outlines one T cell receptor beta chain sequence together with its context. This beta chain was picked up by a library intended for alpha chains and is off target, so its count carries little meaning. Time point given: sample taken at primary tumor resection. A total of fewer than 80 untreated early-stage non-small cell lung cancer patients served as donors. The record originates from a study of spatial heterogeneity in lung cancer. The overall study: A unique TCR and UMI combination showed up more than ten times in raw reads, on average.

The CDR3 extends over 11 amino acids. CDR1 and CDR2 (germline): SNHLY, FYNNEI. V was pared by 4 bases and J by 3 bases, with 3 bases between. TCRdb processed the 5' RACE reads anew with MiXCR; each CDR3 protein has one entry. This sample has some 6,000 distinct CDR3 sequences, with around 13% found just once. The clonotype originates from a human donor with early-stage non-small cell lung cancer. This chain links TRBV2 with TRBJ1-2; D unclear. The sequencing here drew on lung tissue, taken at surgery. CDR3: CASSVDYGYTF. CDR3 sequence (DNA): TGTGCCAGCAGTGTGGACTATGGCTACACCTTC.